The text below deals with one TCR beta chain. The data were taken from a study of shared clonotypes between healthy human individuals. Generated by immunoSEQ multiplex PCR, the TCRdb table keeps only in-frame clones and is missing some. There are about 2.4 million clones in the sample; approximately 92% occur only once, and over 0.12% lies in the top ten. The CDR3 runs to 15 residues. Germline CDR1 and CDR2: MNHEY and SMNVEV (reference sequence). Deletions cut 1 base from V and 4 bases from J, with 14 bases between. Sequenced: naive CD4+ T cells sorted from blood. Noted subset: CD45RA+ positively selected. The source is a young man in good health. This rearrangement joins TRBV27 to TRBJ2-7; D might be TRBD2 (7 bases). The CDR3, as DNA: TGTGCCAGCAGTTTATGGGGAGGGGGTACATACGAGCAGTACTTC. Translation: CASSLWGGGTYEQYF.